This T cell receptor beta chain was captured by sequencing in a study of CD8+CD57+ T cells in acquired aplastic anemia. Study results and limitations: Found in both controls and patients were some 31 CD8+ CDR3 sequences.

Profiling that covered TCR beta VDJ and CDR3 relied on genomic DNA as its template. MiXCR was run by TCRdb on the reads, yielding one entry per CDR3 protein. Of hundreds of thousands of distinct CDR3 sequences listed, 65% to 80% are singletons. The length of the CDR3 is 15 residues. The germline V gene has CDR1 SGHTS and CDR2 YDEGEE. The V and J ends lost 2 bases and 0 bases respectively, with 9 bases between them. This clonotype has ten or more counts. Its specificity is not known. The chain employs TRBV5-8 and TRBJ2-1; the D gene is possibly TRBD1 (5 bases). The receptor was isolated from a human donor in good health, serving as a control. Material: sorted CD4+, CD8+, or CD8+CD57+ T cells (not recorded which) from PBMCs. The CDR3 DNA reads TGTGCCAGCAGCTTAAGGGGCTACTCCTACAATGAGCAGTTCTTC. It codes for CASSLRGYSYNEQFF.